Following are 24 T cell receptor beta chains from one sample sequenced in a study of OX40 agonist ivuxolimab in advanced cancers. Using immunoSEQ multiplex PCR, the repertoire was profiled, and TCRdb retains in-frame clones only, with some absent. The sample has 65,000 to 70,000 clones, roughly 85% seen once; the top ten hold 11%. The starting material was CD4+ or CD8+ T cells sorted from blood, obtained in a trial of the OX40 agonist ivuxolimab. These receptors were obtained from an adult with an advanced solid tumor such as melanoma, head and neck, liver or kidney cancer.

The gene calls are TRBV5-4 and TRBJ2-2; TRBD1 agrees at 7 bases. Germline V lookup: CDR1 SGHNT, CDR2 YYREEE (reference sequence). There are 13 residues in the CDR3. The V gene end was trimmed by 5 bases and the J gene end by 6 bases; junction bases not matched to a gene: 4. The CDR3 reads CASSVQGAGELFF. The CDR3 region has the DNA TGTGCCAGCAGTGTCCAGGGGGCCGGGGAGCTGTTTTTT.

The gene calls are TRBV2 and TRBJ2-2, with TRBD1 identical over 8 bases. Germline V gene sequence: CDR1 SNHLY, CDR2 FYNNEI. CDR3 length equals 14 residues. V shed 4 bases and J 7 bases; nucleotides not matched to a gene: 5. The CDR3 sequence is CASSGDRGGGELFF. DNA of the CDR3: TGTGCCAGCAGTGGTGACAGGGGCGGCGGGGAGCTGTTTTTT.

The rearrangement links TRBV5-8 to TRBJ1-1, with D maybe TRBD1 (5 bases). V was cut by 1 base and J by 1 base, with 17 bases left in between. Germline values: CDR1 SGHTS, CDR2 YDEGEE. The CDR3 runs 17 residues. The CDR3 protein is CASSLLISGGRNTEAFF. The CDR3 DNA sequence: TGTGCCAGCAGCTTGTTAATTTCGGGGGGGAGGAACACTGAAGCTTTCTTT.

The genes are TRBV7-2 and TRBJ1-2; D unclear. Trimming pared 3 bases from V and 4 bases from J, leaving 18 bases between. Germline lookup yields CDR1 SGHTA and CDR2 FQGNSA. The CDR3 contains 16 residues. The CDR3 region is CASSLGIPRVGYGYTF. DNA for the CDR3: TGTGCCAGCAGCTTGGGGATACCTAGGGTTGGCTATGGCTACACCTTC.

This clone was seen just once. The chain uses TRBV11-2 and TRBJ2-3; D unclear. CDR3 size: 11 residues. Germline V gene data show CDR1 as SGHAT and CDR2 as FQNNGV. Trimming removed 8 bases at V and 2 bases at J, with 5 bases between. The chain's CDR3 is CASEYTDTQYF. In DNA form, the CDR3 reads TGTGCCAGCGAGTACACAGATACGCAGTATTTT. The complete variable domain, with remaining parts taken from reference TRBV11-2 and TRBJ2-3, reads EAGVAQSPRYKIIEKRQSVAFWCNPISGHATLYWYQQILGQGPKLLIQFQNNGVVDDSQLPKDRFSAERLKGVDSTLKIQPAKLEDSAVYLCASEYTDTQYFGPGTRLTVL.

J is TRBJ2-1 and V is TRBV4-1; 11 positions agree with TRBD1. J gave up 8 bases and V 2 bases, and 5 bases lay outside the gene matches. Germline CDR1 and CDR2: MGHRA and YSYEKL. The CDR3 contains 15 residues. In DNA form, the CDR3 reads TGCGCCAGCAGCCAACCGGGACAGGGGGGACATGAGCAGTTCTTC. It specifies CASSQPGQGGHEQFF.

The V call is TRBV7-9, the J call TRBJ2-7, with D unresolved. This CDR3 has 12 amino acids. Germline loops: CDR1 SEHNR, CDR2 FQNEAQ (reference sequence). The V end was cut by 3 bases, the J end by 2 bases, with 5 bases between. This CDR3 reads CASSLNTYEQYF. For the CDR3, the DNA is TGTGCCAGCAGCTTGAATACCTACGAGCAGTACTTC.

This clone was counted a single time. The genes are TRBV5-1 and TRBJ2-3, with D perhaps TRBD2 (5 bases). CDR1 and CDR2 from the germline V gene are SGHRS and YFSETQ. V was pared by 4 bases and J by 2 bases, with 11 bases between. CDR3 length equals 14 residues. DNA of the CDR3: TGCGCCAGCAGCGAGGGAAGCTACACAGATACGCAGTATTTT. Protein sequence: CASSEGSYTDTQYF.

The CDR3 nucleotides are TGTGCCATCGGGACAGGGTATAATTCACCCCTCCACTTT. Protein: CAIGTGYNSPLHF. V and J are TRBV2 and TRBJ1-6; 9 bases line up with TRBD1. The germline V gene encodes CDR1 SNHLY and CDR2 FYNNEI. The CDR3 runs 13 residues. Losses at the gene ends were 10 bases for V and 4 bases for J; bases not matched to a gene: 2.

The chain uses TRBV7-8 and TRBJ2-4; no clear D. Trimming removed 5 bases at V and 0 bases at J, with 14 bases between. CDR1 and CDR2 from the germline V gene are SGHVS and FQNEAQ. The CDR3 totals 16 residues. CDR3 in amino acids: CASSLEGLLAKNIQYF. CDR3 bases: TGTGCCAGCAGCCTGGAAGGATTATTAGCCAAAAACATTCAGTACTTC.

The V gene is TRBV19, the J gene TRBJ2-5; 7 bases match TRBD2. After removal of 3 bases from V and 3 bases from J, the junction contained 13 bases not matched to a gene. Germline V gene sequence: CDR1 LNHDA, CDR2 SQIVND (reference sequence). The CDR3 has 17 residues. In DNA, the CDR3 is TGTGCCAGTAGTATTGGCCCGACGAGGACTAGAAAAGAGACCCAGTACTTC. This encodes CASSIGPTRTRKETQYF.

This clone was observed a handful of times. V is TRBV5-5 and J is TRBJ2-3; D is undetermined. CDR3 size: 12 residues. Looked up from germline, CDR1 is SGHKS and CDR2 is YYEKEE (reference sequence). The V and J ends lost 5 bases and 0 bases respectively, with 4 bases between them. As DNA, the CDR3 is TGTGCCAGCAGGATTAGCACAGATACGCAGTATTTT. This sequence encodes CASRISTDTQYF.

The chain employs TRBV5-4 and TRBJ2-5; 9 bases line up with TRBD2. Germline trimming cut 3 bases from V and 1 base from J; bases unmatched to any gene: 4. CDR3 length: 15 amino acids. From germline, CDR1 is SGHNT and CDR2 YYREEE (reference sequence). This CDR3 is CASSSRAGGQETQYF. In DNA form, the CDR3 reads TGTGCCAGCAGCTCTAGAGCGGGGGGCCAAGAGACCCAGTACTTC.

The chain recombines TRBV14 with TRBJ2-7; D might be TRBD1 or TRBD2, each matching 6 bases. This CDR3 contains 14 residues. Trimming pared 1 base from V and 7 bases from J, leaving 14 bases between. The V gene's germline CDR1 is SGHDN and CDR2 FVKESK. Written as DNA, the CDR3 is TGTGCCAGCAGCCAAGCCGGGGGCGGCCTTGAGCAGTACGTC. It translates to CASSQAGGGLEQYV.

This clone was counted a few times. This CDR3 is also generated by other DNA sequences in the sample. J is TRBJ1-1 and V is TRBV18; unclear D gene. V was shortened by 2 bases and J by 4 bases, with 11 bases between the two germline ends. Germline-derived CDR1 and CDR2 are KGHSH and LQKENI. This CDR3 has 14 residues. The CDR3 coding sequence is TGTGCCAGCTCACCAGGGAACTCCGGCACTGAAGCTTTCTTT. This translates into CASSPGNSGTEAFF.

The CDR3 is CASSLSSDTQYF. DNA of the CDR3: TGTGCCAGCAGCTTGTCCTCCGATACGCAGTATTTT. The chain employs TRBV5-4 and TRBJ2-3; D is ambiguous. V lost 1 base and J lost 6, with 6 bases in between. This CDR3 has 12 residues. CDR1 and CDR2 (germline): SGHNT, YYREEE (reference sequence).

The rearrangement links TRBV30 to TRBJ2-2; 10 bases fit TRBD2. Germline CDR1 reads GTSNPN; CDR2 reads SVGIG (reference sequence). The CDR3 consists of 16 residues. V was pared by 7 bases and J by 3 bases, with 11 bases of the junction left unmatched. The CDR3 coding sequence is TGTGCCTTGAGCCCAGCGGGGGGGCCGGACACCGGGGAGCTGTTTTTT. Protein product: CALSPAGGPDTGELFF.

This chain connects TRBV28 to TRBJ2-2; the D gene is possibly TRBD2 (5 bases). The CDR3 is 12 amino acids. Deletions cut 7 bases from V and 6 bases from J, with 9 bases between. CDR1 and CDR2 from the germline V gene are MDHEN and SYDVKM. The chain's CDR3 is CASTISAGELFF. The CDR3 DNA follows: TGTGCCAGCACCATTAGCGCCGGGGAGCTGTTTTTT. Full variable domain (outside the CDR3, taken from reference TRBV28 and TRBJ2-2): DVKVTQSSRYLVKRTGEKVFLECVQDMDHENMFWYRQDPGLGLRLIYFSYDVKMKEKGDIPEGYSVSREKKERFSLILESASTNQTSMYLCASTISAGELFFGEGSRLTVL.

The rearrangement links TRBV5-8 to TRBJ1-1; D gene ambiguous. The germline gives CDR1 SGHTS, CDR2 YDEGEE. The V end lost 0 bases, the J end lost 6 bases, and 15 bases lay between the germline ends. The CDR3 sequence is 15 residues long. The CDR3 DNA sequence: TGTGCCAGCAGCTTGGACCGGGCGAGGTTCGCTGAAGCTTTCTTT. As protein: CASSLDRARFAEAFF.

This clone was seen repeatedly, ten times or more. This sequence joins TRBV21-1 and TRBJ1-4; the table's D call of TRBD1 was not tested on the DNA. TRBV21-1 is listed as a pseudogene. The CDR3 contains 13 residues. The CDR3 here is CASSPRGGEKLFF. The CDR3 nucleotides read TGTGCCAGCAGCCCCAGGGGTGGAGAAAAACTGTTTTTT.

The genes are TRBV9 and TRBJ2-3; 12 positions agree with TRBD2. Losses at the gene ends were 1 base for V and 1 base for J; bases not matched to a gene: 4. The CDR3 spans 17 residues. CDR1 SGDLS and CDR2 YYNGEE come from the germline V gene. The DNA of the CDR3 is TGTGCCAGCAGCGTATCTAGCGGGGGGGCTGGCACAGATACGCAGTATTTT. Protein: CASSVSSGGAGTDTQYF.

V gene TRBV7-2 combines with J gene TRBJ2-1; D unresolved. CDR1 SGHTA and CDR2 FQGNSA come from the germline V gene. This CDR3 contains 15 residues. V was pared by 0 bases and J by 3 bases, with 9 bases between. CDR3 coding DNA: TGTGCCAGCAGCTTAGCTACCAGTTACTACAATGAGCAGTTCTTC. It encodes CASSLATSYYNEQFF. Full variable domain (rest looked up from reference TRBV7-2 and TRBJ2-1): GAGVSQSPSNKVTEKGKDVELRCDPISGHTALYWYRQSLGQGLEFLIYFQGNSAPDKSGLPSDRFSAERTGGSVSTLTIQRTQQEDSAVYLCASSLATSYYNEQFFGPGTRLTVL.

The chain joins TRBV11-2 to TRBJ2-7, with D tentatively TRBD2 (7 bases). The V gene's germline CDR1 is SGHAT and CDR2 FQNNGV. This CDR3 contains 14 residues. Trimming removed 6 bases at V and 4 bases at J, with 16 bases between. The CDR3 region has the DNA TGTGCCAGCAGAGGGGGGGCAGCCGATTACGAGCAGTACTTC. Translated, it gives CASRGGAADYEQYF.

The rearrangement uses TRBV10-1 and TRBJ2-7; TRBD2 matches at 9 bases. The ends lost 2 bases at V and 0 bases at J; junction bases unmatched: 8. Germline values: CDR1 WNHNN, CDR2 SYGVQD (reference sequence). The CDR3 is 17 residues long. CDR3 sequence: CASSEGISGGSSYEQYF. In DNA form, the CDR3 reads TGCGCCAGCAGTGAGGGTATTAGCGGGGGAAGCTCCTACGAGCAGTACTTC.